This T cell receptor beta chain was sequenced during a study of T cells after yellow fever vaccination. The CDR3 is 15 amino acids. The germline gives CDR1 LGHDT, CDR2 YNNKEL (reference sequence). The germline V and J ends were trimmed by 3 bases and 2 bases, with 13 bases remaining between them. MiXCR, applied by TCRdb to the 5' RACE reads, yields one record per CDR3 protein. The sample lists some 350,000 distinct CDR3 sequences; 4.1% were seen once. This clonotype came up many times. This receptor was taken from a man aged 18 to 29 who received the YFV17D yellow fever vaccine. Specimen: PBMCs, collected 5 days after the yellow fever booster vaccination. J is TRBJ1-2 and V is TRBV3-1; D is unresolved. The CDR3 loop reads CASSHPGVTNYGYTF. The CDR3, as DNA: TGTGCCAGCAGCCACCCAGGAGTAACCAACTATGGCTACACCTTC. The variable domain in full, completed from reference TRBV3-1 and TRBJ1-2, reads DTAVSQTPKYLVTQMGNDKSIKCEQNLGHDTMYWYKQDSKKFLKIMFSYNNKELIINETVPNRFSPKSPDKAHLNLHINSLELGDSAVYFCASSHPGVTNYGYTFGSGTRLTVV.